Each of the 10 T cell receptor beta chains below was sequenced from the same sample in a study of blood T cell repertoires in COVID-19. The assay was immunoSEQ multiplex PCR, and TCRdb's table has in-frame clones only and misses some. This sample yields 240,000 or so clones, of which roughly 86% are seen a single time; approximately 6.8% belongs to the top ten. Sample: peripheral blood. Receptors originate from a woman between 70 and 85 years old with active or convalescent COVID-19.

The chain joins TRBV5-4 to TRBJ1-4, with D tentatively TRBD1 (6 bases). The V gene's germline CDR1 is SGHNT and CDR2 YYREEE (reference sequence). The V gene lost 3 bases and the J gene lost 4 bases, with 13 bases spanning the gap. The CDR3 extends over 15 amino acids. Here the CDR3 DNA reads TGTGCCAGCAGCTCCGGAGACAGGATTAATGAAAAACTGTTTTTT. This sequence encodes CASSSGDRINEKLFF. Variable domain in full (rest from reference TRBV5-4 and TRBJ1-4): ETGVTQSPTHLIKTRGQQVTLRCSSQSGHNTVSWYQQALGQGPQFIFQYYREEENGRGNFPPRFSGLQFPNYSSELNVNALELDDSALYLCASSSGDRINEKLFFGSGTQLSVL.

V gene TRBV7-2 combines with J gene TRBJ1-5; D ambiguous. The CDR3 sequence is 14 residues long. Trimming removed 2 bases at V and 6 bases at J, with 11 bases between. In germline, CDR1 is SGHTA, CDR2 FQGNSA. CDR3 DNA sequence: TGTGCCAGCAGCTTAAATACTCAGCGTCAGCCCCAGCATTTT. Its translation is CASSLNTQRQPQHF.

This clone was seen more than once but under ten times. The CDR3 protein is CASGEQGNQPQHF. CDR3 bases: TGCGCCAGCGGGGAACAGGGAAATCAGCCCCAGCATTTT. V usage is TRBV10-2 and J usage is TRBJ1-5; possible D gene TRBD1, 6 bases. The V end was cut by 8 bases, the J end by 4 bases, with 12 bases between. Germline V lookup: CDR1 WSHSY, CDR2 SAAADI. CDR3 length: 13 residues.

The chain is built from TRBV6-5 and TRBJ1-4, with 10 bases lining up with TRBD1. Per the germline V gene, CDR1 is MNHEY and CDR2 is SVGAGI. The length of the CDR3 is 13 residues. The V and J ends lost 9 bases and 8 bases, in that order; junction bases with no gene match: 6. The CDR3 DNA is TGTGCCAGTCGTAGACAGGGGGCCGAAAAACTGTTTTTT. Protein sequence: CASRRQGAEKLFF.

This chain uses TRBV5-4 with TRBJ2-6, with 7 bases matching TRBD1. This CDR3 has 17 amino acids. V shed 4 bases and J 0 bases; nucleotides not matched to a gene: 7. Germline loops: CDR1 SGHNT, CDR2 YYREEE (reference sequence). The CDR3 region has the DNA TGTGCCAGCAGCCGTGAGGGACAGTCCTCTGGGGCCAACGTCCTGACTTTC. Translation gives CASSREGQSSGANVLTF.

The rearrangement joins TRBV18 to TRBJ2-5; D gene ambiguous. This CDR3 contains 12 residues. Trimming cost V 6 bases and J 5 bases, with 10 bases left between them. Looked up from germline, CDR1 is KGHSH and CDR2 is LQKENI. CDR3 in amino acids: CASSRNLETQYF. The CDR3 coding sequence is TGTGCCAGCTCCAGGAATTTGGAGACCCAGTACTTC. Complete variable domain (other parts from reference TRBV18 and TRBJ2-5): NAGVMQNPRHLVRRRGQEARLRCSPMKGHSHVYWYRQLPEEGLKFMVYLQKENIIDESGMPKERFSAEFPKEGPSILRIQQVVRGDSAAYFCASSRNLETQYFGPGTRLLVL.

The chain recombines TRBV7-3 with TRBJ1-1; a weak D match, TRBD1 (5 bases). The CDR3 runs 14 residues. CDR1 is SGHTA and CDR2 is FQGTGA in the germline V gene. Trimming removed 2 bases at V and 5 bases at J, with 12 bases between. CDR3 nucleotide sequence: TGTGCCAGCAGCTTACAGGGCCGGGGGACTGAAGCTTTCTTT. This gives the protein CASSLQGRGTEAFF.

This chain connects TRBV24-1 to TRBJ2-1; TRBD1 is a possible D gene (6 bases). CDR1 is KGHDR, CDR2 SFDVKD, per germline. The CDR3 is made up of 17 amino acids. Trimming stripped 4 bases from V and 4 bases from J, with 19 bases between. The CDR3: CATSDPGQPRPYNEQFF. Here the CDR3 DNA reads TGTGCCACCAGTGACCCCGGACAGCCTAGACCATACAATGAGCAGTTCTTC.

V gene TRBV12-3 or TRBV12-4 combines with J gene TRBJ1-2; 8 nucleotides align to TRBD1. The CDR3 spans 13 residues. Trimming took 8 bases from V and 4 from J; bases not matched to a gene: 6. CDR3 nucleotide sequence: TGTGCCAGCGGGGGACAGGTTTTCTATGGCTACACCTTC. This codes for CASGGQVFYGYTF.

The table lists this clone with a count of one. The chain has TRBV18 and TRBJ1-2; unclear D gene. V dropped 0 bases and J dropped 8 bases, with 16 bases sitting between them. This CDR3 has 15 residues. Germline V gives CDR1 KGHSH, CDR2 LQKENI. CDR3 region: CASSPPAKGAEGYTF. The CDR3 nucleotides read TGTGCCAGCTCACCACCTGCGAAGGGAGCGGAAGGCTACACCTTC.